This is a list of T cell receptor beta chains from one sample in a study of cytomegalovirus exposure and HLA in healthy donors. Produced via immunoSEQ multiplex PCR; TCRdb's table is partial and in-frame only. The table has 120,000 or so clones, 70% to 85% seen once. Sequences were obtained from PBMCs. The receptors were sampled from a man aged 35 to 55 in good health and CMV-seropositive. CDR3s include the opening cysteine and the closing phenylalanine or tryptophan. D genes are given only for firm matches. Size tells how often a clone was seen (once, few, many) or the class of an expanded clone, and some rows leave it out.

j_call | clone_size | v_call | d_call | cdr3_aa | cdr3_nt
TRBJ2-3 | . | TRBV2 | . | CASSVRISTDTQYF | TGTGCCAGCAGTGTTAGAATTAGCACAGATACGCAGTATTTT
TRBJ2-7 | . | TRBV7-2 | TRBD2 | CASSSQSGSYEQYF | TGTGCCAGCAGCTCGCAGAGCGGGAGCTACGAGCAGTACTTC
TRBJ1-2 | . | TRBV4-3 | . | CASSQEADQNYGYTF | TGCGCCAGCAGCCAAGAGGCAGATCAGAACTATGGCTACACCTTC
TRBJ1-1 | . | TRBV6-6 | TRBD1 | CASRAGQGATEAFF | TGTGCCAGCAGAGCCGGACAGGGGGCGACTGAAGCTTTCTTT
TRBJ2-7 | . | TRBV2 | . | CASSSGQAEQYF | TGTGCCAGCAGTAGCGGGCAGGCGGAGCAGTACTTC
TRBJ2-1 | few | TRBV25-1 | . | CASSVGLNEQFF | TGTGCCAGCAGTGTGGGCCTTAATGAGCAGTTCTTC
TRBJ2-7 | few | TRBV5-6 | . | CASSSSSYEQYF | TGTGCCAGCAGCTCGAGCTCCTACGAGCAGTACTTC
TRBJ2-3 | . | TRBV6-1 | TRBD1 | CASSDNDRAKDTQYF | TGTGCCAGCAGCGATAATGACAGGGCGAAGGATACGCAGTATTTT
TRBJ2-7 | . | TRBV29-1 | . | CSVEDRAAYEQYF | TGCAGCGTTGAAGACAGGGCGGCCTACGAGCAGTACTTC
TRBJ2-5 | once | TRBV5-4 | TRBD2 | CASSLAGRSGETQYF | TGTGCCAGCAGCTTGGCCGGACGTAGCGGGGAGACCCAGTACTTC
TRBJ2-2 | few | TRBV6-5 | . | CASSRGRGTGELFF | TGTGCCAGCAGCAGGGGTAGAGGCACCGGGGAGCTGTTTTTT